What follows are 4 T cell receptor beta chains derived from one specimen sequenced in a study of cytotoxic CD8 clonotypes in ibrutinib-treated CLL. TCRdb keeps only in-frame clones here, not all; method: immunoSEQ multiplex PCR. The table has about 140,000 clones, around 84% seen once; the top ten hold 7.6%. Specimen: PBMCs, collected after 36 months of ibrutinib treatment. Receptors were obtained from a human donor with chronic lymphocytic leukemia.

The chain uses TRBV5-4 and TRBJ2-5; 11 positions agree with TRBD1. The CDR3 totals 15 residues. Germline values: CDR1 SGHNT, CDR2 YYREEE (reference sequence). The V and J ends lost 4 bases and 4 bases, in that order; junction bases with no gene match: 6. CDR3 nucleotide sequence: TGTGCCAGCAGCGGCGGACAGGGGGCGGGAGAGACCCAGTACTTC. Its protein product is CASSGGQGAGETQYF.

J is TRBJ2-1 and V is TRBV2, with D unresolved. The CDR3 runs to 11 residues. Germline V lookup: CDR1 SNHLY, CDR2 FYNNEI. V was cut by 2 bases and J by 13 bases, with 9 bases left in between. In nucleotides, the CDR3 is TGTGCCAGCAGTGAATTCGAGGATCAGTTCTTC. Its translation is CASSEFEDQFF.

The chain couples TRBV4-1 to TRBJ1-1; tentatively, D is TRBD1 (5 bases). V was shortened by 2 bases and J by 11 bases, with 18 bases between the two germline ends. Germline CDR1 is MGHRA and CDR2 is YSYEKL. The CDR3 sequence is 14 residues long. The CDR3 coding sequence is TGCGCCAGCAGCCAAAGGGGAGAAGGGATGAGGGCTTTCTTT. Translation: CASSQRGEGMRAFF.

This clone appeared a single time. The rearrangement joins TRBV6-5 to TRBJ1-5, with 9 bases matching TRBD1. CDR3 length: 14 residues. After removal of 6 bases from V and 6 bases from J, the junction contained 6 bases not matched to a gene. The germline CDR1 and CDR2 sequences are MNHEY and SVGAGI. The CDR3 sequence: CASSRGQGGQPQHF. The CDR3 bases are TGTGCCAGCAGCCGGGGACAGGGTGGTCAGCCCCAGCATTTT.